This T cell receptor (beta chain) was sequenced for a study of Ad26.COV2.S vaccination and SARS-CoV-2 variants. As to treatment: approximately 18 received Ad26.COV2.S at low or high dose, single or two shots; 5 received placebo; per-sample allocation not given. Samples came from day 63 after the first vaccine or placebo injection. This clone was seen once. The antigen remains undetermined. This CDR3 is 14 amino acids long. Trimming cost V 3 bases and J 4 bases, with 12 bases left between them. CDR1 and CDR2 from the germline V gene are SGHAT and FQNNGV. Overall study results and limits: People who got the vaccine or the placebo had similar non-spike TCR breadth.

The data were produced by immunoSEQ multiplex PCR, yet TCRdb's version contains in-frame clones alone and is incomplete. The data contain about 460,000 clones, roughly 87% of them singletons. The sequencing here drew on peripheral blood, taken in a trial of Ad26.COV2.S vaccine versus placebo. The chain is built from TRBV11-2 and TRBJ1-1, with D maybe TRBD1 (6 bases). The receptor comes from a person between 18 and 60 years old who received the Ad26.COV2.S COVID-19 vaccine or a placebo. The CDR3 DNA is TGTGCCAGCAGCTTGAACAGGGTGAGCACTGAAGCTTTCTTT. This sequence encodes CASSLNRVSTEAFF.